This is a list of T cell receptor beta chains from one sample in a study of T cell repertoires in ileal Crohn's disease. Using immunoSEQ multiplex PCR, the repertoire was profiled, and TCRdb retains in-frame clones only, with some absent. This sample has 13,000 to 15,000 clones, with about three quarters found just once. Material: ileal tissue. These receptors originate from an adult with Crohn's disease. The CDR3 runs from the conserved cysteine through the conserved F or W. D genes are given only for firm matches. Size is stated for part of the rows, as once, few or many counts, or as a class when the clone is expanded.

V gene: TRBV30
D gene: .
J gene: TRBJ1-1
clone size: .
CDR3 DNA: TGTGCCTGGAGCGGACAACACACTGAAGCTTTCTTT
CDR3 protein: CAWSGQHTEAFF

V gene: TRBV30
D gene: .
J gene: TRBJ1-4
clone size: .
CDR3 DNA: TGTGCCTGGAGTCTGGCCAGGAATGAAAAACTGTTTTTT
CDR3 protein: CAWSLARNEKLFF

V gene: TRBV7-6
D gene: TRBD1
J gene: TRBJ1-1
clone size: .
CDR3 DNA: TGTGCCAGCAGCCCGCAGGGGGCGGGGCAGTACACTGAAGCTTTCTTT
CDR3 protein: CASSPQGAGQYTEAFF

V gene: TRBV27
D gene: TRBD2
J gene: TRBJ2-3
clone size: .
CDR3 DNA: TGTGCCAGCAGCTCCAGGACTAGCGGGGGGGCCTTTCTTTCAGATACGCAGTATTTT
CDR3 protein: CASSSRTSGGAFLSDTQYF

V gene: TRBV5-6
D gene: TRBD1
J gene: TRBJ2-7
clone size: .
CDR3 DNA: TGTGCCAGCAGCTTGAGACAGGGGAGGGAGCAGTACTTC
CDR3 protein: CASSLRQGREQYF

V gene: TRBV5-1
D gene: TRBD1
J gene: TRBJ2-1
clone size: .
CDR3 DNA: TGCGCCAGCAGCCGAAGCAGGGGGCGTGTGGCCAATGAGCAGTTCTTC
CDR3 protein: CASSRSRGRVANEQFF

V gene: TRBV6-5
D gene: TRBD2
J gene: TRBJ2-2
clone size: .
CDR3 DNA: TGTGCCAGCAGAAACAGGCGGGGGGGCCGTGGGGAGCTGTTTTTT
CDR3 protein: CASRNRRGGRGELFF

V gene: TRBV2
D gene: .
J gene: TRBJ1-5
clone size: once
CDR3 DNA: TGTGCCAGCGCACAAGAGAGAACGCGGAATCAGCCCCAGCATTTT
CDR3 protein: CASAQERTRNQPQHF

V gene: TRBV19
D gene: TRBD2
J gene: TRBJ2-3
clone size: .
CDR3 DNA: TGTGCCAGCGTAACTAGCGGGGGGGACCATACGCAGTATTTT
CDR3 protein: CASVTSGGDHTQYF

V gene: TRBV6-4
D gene: .
J gene: TRBJ1-1
clone size: once
CDR3 DNA: TGTGCCAGCAGTGACTCGGGCAGGGGCTACACTGAAGCTTTCTTT
CDR3 protein: CASSDSGRGYTEAFF

V gene: TRBV4-2
D gene: .
J gene: TRBJ2-3
clone size: .
CDR3 DNA: TGTGCCAGCAGCCAAGATATGCAGGGGGAGGTGGATACGCAGTATTTT
CDR3 protein: CASSQDMQGEVDTQYF

V gene: TRBV7-2
D gene: .
J gene: TRBJ2-2
clone size: .
CDR3 DNA: TGTGCCAGCAGCCTGGGACTTCTGAACACCGGGGAGCTGTTTTTT
CDR3 protein: CASSLGLLNTGELFF